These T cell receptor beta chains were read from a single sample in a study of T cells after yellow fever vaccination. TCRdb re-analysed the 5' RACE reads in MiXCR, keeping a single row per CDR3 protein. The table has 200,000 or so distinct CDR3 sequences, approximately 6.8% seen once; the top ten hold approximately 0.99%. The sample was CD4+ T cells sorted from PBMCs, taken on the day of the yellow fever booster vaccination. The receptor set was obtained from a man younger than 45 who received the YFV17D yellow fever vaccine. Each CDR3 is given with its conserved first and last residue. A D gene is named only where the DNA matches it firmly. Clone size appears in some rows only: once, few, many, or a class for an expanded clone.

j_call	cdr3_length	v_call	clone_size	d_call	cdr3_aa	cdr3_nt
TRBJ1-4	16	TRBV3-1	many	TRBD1	CASSPPRGGGYEKLFF	TGTGCCAGCAGCCCTCCCCGGGGAGGGGGCTACGAAAAACTGTTTTTT
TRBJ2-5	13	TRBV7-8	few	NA	CATVGRTQETQYF	TGTGCCACCGTGGGACGAACGCAAGAGACCCAGTACTTC
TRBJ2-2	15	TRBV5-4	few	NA	CASSLGGKSTGELFF	TGTGCCAGCAGCCTAGGAGGAAAGAGCACCGGGGAGCTGTTTTTT
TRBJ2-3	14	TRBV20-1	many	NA	CSATSGPWADTQYF	TGCAGTGCAACCTCGGGACCCTGGGCAGATACGCAGTATTTT
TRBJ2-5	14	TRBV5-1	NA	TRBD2	CASSVSGRGETQYF	TGCGCCAGCAGCGTTAGCGGGAGGGGTGAGACCCAGTACTTC
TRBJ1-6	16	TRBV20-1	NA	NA	CSARVRGYSYNSPLHF	TGCAGTGCTAGAGTACGGGGATACTCCTATAATTCACCCCTCCACTTT
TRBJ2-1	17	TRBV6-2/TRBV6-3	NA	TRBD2	CASSYLPGLAVYNEQFF	TGTGCCAGCAGTTACCTCCCAGGTCTAGCGGTATACAATGAGCAGTTCTTC
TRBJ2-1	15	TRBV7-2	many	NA	CASSPGDPSYNEQFF	TGTGCCAGCAGCCCGGGTGATCCTTCCTACAATGAGCAGTTCTTC
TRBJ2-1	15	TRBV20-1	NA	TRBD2	CSARLELAGAREQFF	TGCAGTGCTAGATTGGAACTAGCGGGAGCCAGGGAGCAGTTCTTC
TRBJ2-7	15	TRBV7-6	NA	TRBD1	CASSAPRTGTYEQYF	TGTGCCAGCAGCGCTCCTAGGACAGGGACCTACGAGCAGTACTTC
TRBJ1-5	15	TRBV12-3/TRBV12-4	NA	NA	CASSSNSGGNQPQHF	TGTGCCAGCAGTTCTAACAGTGGGGGGAATCAGCCCCAGCATTTT
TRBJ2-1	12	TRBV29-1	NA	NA	CSAMKRGNEQFF	TGCAGCGCCATGAAGAGGGGCAATGAGCAGTTCTTC
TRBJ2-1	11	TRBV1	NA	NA	CTSSQGTRKFF	TGCACCAGCAGCCAAGGGACTAGGAAGTTCTTC
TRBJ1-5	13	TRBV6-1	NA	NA	CASSDNRVQPQHF	TGTGCCAGCAGTGATAACAGGGTTCAGCCCCAGCATTTT
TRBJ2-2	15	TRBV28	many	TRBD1	CASRRQGSNTGELFF	TGTGCCAGCAGGAGACAGGGTTCGAACACCGGGGAGCTGTTTTTT
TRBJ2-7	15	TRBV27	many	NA	CASSLEASELYEQYF	TGTGCCAGCAGTCTCGAGGCCAGCGAGCTATACGAGCAGTACTTC
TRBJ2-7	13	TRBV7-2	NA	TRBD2	CASRTSGNREQYF	TGTGCCAGCAGAACTAGCGGGAATAGAGAGCAGTACTTC
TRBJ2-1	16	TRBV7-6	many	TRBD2	CASSLAPSGRSNEQFF	TGTGCCAGCAGCTTAGCCCCTAGCGGGAGAAGCAATGAGCAGTTCTTC
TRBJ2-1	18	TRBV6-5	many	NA	CASSYRPPQGGRYNEQFF	TGTGCCAGCAGTTACCGACCCCCCCAGGGCGGCCGATACAATGAGCAGTTCTTC
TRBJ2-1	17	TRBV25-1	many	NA	CASSVSGKTSSYNEQFF	TGTGCCAGCAGTGTCTCGGGTAAGACGAGCTCCTACAATGAGCAGTTCTTC
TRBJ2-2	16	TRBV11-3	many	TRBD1	CASSRRTGGNTGELFF	TGTGCCAGCAGCCGCCGGACAGGGGGGAACACCGGGGAGCTGTTTTTT
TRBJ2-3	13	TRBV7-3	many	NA	CASSLNLLDTQYF	TGTGCCAGCAGCTTAAATCTTCTGGATACGCAGTATTTT
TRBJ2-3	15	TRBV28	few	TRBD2	CASSLDSGSRDTQYF	TGTGCCAGCAGTTTAGATAGCGGGAGTAGAGATACGCAGTATTTT
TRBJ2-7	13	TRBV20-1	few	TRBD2	CSAGLAGSTRQYF	TGCAGTGCTGGACTAGCGGGATCTACGCGGCAGTACTTC
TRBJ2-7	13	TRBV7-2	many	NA	CASSSYIWVEQYF	TGTGCCAGCAGCTCATACATCTGGGTCGAGCAGTACTTC
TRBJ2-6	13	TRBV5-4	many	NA	CASNPRGANVLTF	TGTGCCAGCAACCCCCGTGGGGCCAACGTCCTGACTTTC
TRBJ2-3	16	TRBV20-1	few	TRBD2	CSASSQLSGRSDTQYF	TGCAGTGCTAGCTCCCAACTAAGCGGGAGGTCAGATACGCAGTATTTT
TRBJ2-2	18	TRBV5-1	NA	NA	CASSLGSLRLSNTGELFF	TGCGCCAGCAGCTTGGGGAGTCTACGATTGTCGAACACCGGGGAGCTGTTTTTT
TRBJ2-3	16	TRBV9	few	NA	CASSVGSLAAGDTQYF	TGTGCCAGCAGCGTAGGGTCCCTTGCGGCAGGGGATACGCAGTATTTT
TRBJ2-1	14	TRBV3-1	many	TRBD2	CASSQAGGLNEQFF	TGTGCCAGCAGCCAAGCGGGAGGGCTGAATGAGCAGTTCTTC
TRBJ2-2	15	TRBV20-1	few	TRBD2	CSAAIAGLTTGELFF	TGCAGTGCAGCGATAGCGGGCCTAACGACCGGGGAGCTGTTTTTT
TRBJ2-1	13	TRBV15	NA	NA	CATSSQSYNEQFF	TGTGCCACCAGCTCACAGTCTTACAATGAGCAGTTCTTC
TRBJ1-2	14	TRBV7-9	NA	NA	CASSLAGANYGYTF	TGTGCCAGCAGCCTAGCTGGAGCCAACTATGGCTACACCTTC
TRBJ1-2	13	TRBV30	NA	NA	CAFPGRDLYGYTF	TGTGCCTTCCCAGGGCGCGACCTCTATGGCTACACCTTC
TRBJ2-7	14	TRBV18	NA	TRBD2	CASSPLAGGSEHYF	TGTGCCAGCTCACCACTAGCGGGAGGGAGCGAGCACTACTTC
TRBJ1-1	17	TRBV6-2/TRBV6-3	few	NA	CASSPFGGRSAGTEAFF	TGTGCCAGCAGCCCATTCGGAGGGCGCAGCGCTGGGACTGAAGCTTTCTTT
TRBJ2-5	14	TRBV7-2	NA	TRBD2	CASSRSGIQETQYF	TGTGCCAGCAGCCGTAGCGGGATCCAAGAGACCCAGTACTTC
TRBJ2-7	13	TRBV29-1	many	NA	CSVVWGSSYEQYF	TGCAGCGTTGTGTGGGGTAGCTCCTACGAGCAGTACTTC
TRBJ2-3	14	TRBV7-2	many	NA	CASSLRSVTDTQYF	TGTGCCAGCAGCTTACGTTCGGTTACAGATACGCAGTATTTT
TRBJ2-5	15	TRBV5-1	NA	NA	CASSLGRISGETQYF	TGCGCCAGCAGCTTGGGCAGGATCTCCGGAGAGACCCAGTACTTC
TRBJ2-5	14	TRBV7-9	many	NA	CASSLGGGGETQYF	TGTGCCAGCAGCTTAGGAGGGGGAGGAGAGACCCAGTACTTC
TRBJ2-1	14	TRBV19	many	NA	CASSIGGSYNEQFF	TGTGCCAGTAGTATAGGGGGCTCCTACAATGAGCAGTTCTTC
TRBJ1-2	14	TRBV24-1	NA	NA	CATSDPADNSRYTF	TGTGCCACCAGTGATCCTGCGGACAACTCTCGCTACACCTTC
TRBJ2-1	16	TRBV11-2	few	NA	CASSLGFGVSYNEQFF	TGTGCCAGCAGCTTAGGTTTTGGGGTATCCTACAATGAGCAGTTCTTC
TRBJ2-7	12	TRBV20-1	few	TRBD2	CSVREGQYEQYF	TGCAGTGTACGGGAGGGCCAGTACGAGCAGTACTTC
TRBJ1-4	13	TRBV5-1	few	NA	CASSLDHPTSLFF	TGCGCCAGCAGCTTGGATCATCCTACCAGTCTGTTTTTT
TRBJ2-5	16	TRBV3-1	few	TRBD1	CASSQDSTGGRETQYF	TGTGCCAGCAGCCAAGATTCGACAGGGGGCAGGGAGACCCAGTACTTC
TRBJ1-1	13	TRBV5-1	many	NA	CASSTGQYTEAFF	TGCGCCAGCAGCACCGGACAGTACACTGAAGCTTTCTTT
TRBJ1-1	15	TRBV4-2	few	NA	CASSQVAHLNTEAFF	TGTGCCAGCAGCCAAGTGGCACACCTGAACACTGAAGCTTTCTTT
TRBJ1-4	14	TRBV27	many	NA	CASRRAAANEKLFF	TGTGCCAGCAGAAGGGCCGCGGCTAATGAAAAACTGTTTTTT
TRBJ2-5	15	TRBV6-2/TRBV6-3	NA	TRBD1	CASSQIGTAGETQYF	TGTGCCAGCAGTCAAATCGGGACAGCAGGGGAGACCCAGTACTTC
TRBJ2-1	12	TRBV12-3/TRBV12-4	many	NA	CASCSVVNEQFF	TGTGCCAGCTGTAGTGTCGTCAATGAGCAGTTCTTC
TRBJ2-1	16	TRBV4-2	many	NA	CASSQEPRGSYNEQFF	TGTGCCAGCAGCCAAGAACCCAGGGGTTCCTACAATGAGCAGTTCTTC
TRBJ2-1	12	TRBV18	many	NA	CASSRDSKSGPF	TGTGCCAGCTCTCGGGACTCTAAGTCGGGGCCCTTC
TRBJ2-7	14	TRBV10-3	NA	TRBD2	CAISESGGGYEQYF	TGTGCCATCAGTGAGTCGGGGGGGGGGTACGAGCAGTACTTC
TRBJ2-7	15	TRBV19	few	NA	CASSIGSGPTYEQYF	TGTGCCAGTAGTATTGGTTCGGGCCCCACCTACGAGCAGTACTTC
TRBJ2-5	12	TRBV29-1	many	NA	CSVGFLGETQYF	TGCAGCGTTGGATTTTTAGGAGAGACCCAGTACTTC